One sample yielded the 25 T cell receptor beta chains listed below, sequenced in a study of CD8+ T cells in alopecia areata (dated by TCRdb to 2017 to 2018). Libraries came from the immunoSEQ multiplex PCR assay. For TCR sequencing, RNA was extracted from every sample and reverse transcribed into cDNA to serve as template. What TCRdb holds here is the immuneACCESS table cut down to in-frame rearrangements. Part of the clones is not present; checked against another copy, under half of the missing clones reflect an unresolved V gene, and the others are unexplained. The sample has about 180,000 clones on record, almost 65% of them singletons. 1.7% of the sample goes to the ten largest clones. Per the publication, the time point label means: baseline before oral tofacitinib. This sample comprised CD4+ T cells sorted from blood, obtained at week 0. The receptor set was obtained from a human donor with alopecia areata.

J is TRBJ2-3 and V is TRBV14; 7 bases align to TRBD1. V lost 4 bases and J lost 6; bases outside the gene matches: 7. CDR3 length: 14 residues. CDR1 and CDR2 (germline): SGHDN, FVKESK. As DNA, the CDR3 is TGTGCCAGCAGCCTGAGGGGGCCGGCGGATACGCAGTATTTT. Translated: CASSLRGPADTQYF.

The chain combines TRBV5-6 with TRBJ1-1, with D unresolved. The CDR3 loop spans 12 amino acids. Germline V gene sequence: CDR1 SGHDT, CDR2 YYEEEE. Deletions cut 5 bases from V and 4 bases from J, with 9 bases between. The CDR3 is CASSSLGTEAFF. DNA for the CDR3: TGTGCCAGCAGTTCCCTGGGCACTGAAGCTTTCTTT.

The CDR3 reads CASSSPRVTETQYF. The CDR3 nucleotides read TGTGCCAGCAGTTCCCCCAGGGTAACAGAGACCCAGTACTTC. The chain has TRBV6-1 and TRBJ2-5; D is perhaps TRBD1 (5 bases). The V gene lost 5 bases and the J gene lost 4 bases, with 14 bases spanning the gap. The CDR3 extends over 14 amino acids. Germline values: CDR1 MNHNS, CDR2 SASEGT.

The genes are TRBV29-1 and TRBJ2-7; 7 nucleotides line up with TRBD1. Germline trimming cut 6 bases from V and 3 bases from J; bases unmatched to any gene: 5. This CDR3 region has 12 residues. Germline assignment: CDR1 SQVTM and CDR2 ANQGSEA. The CDR3 protein is CSVRQGDYEQYF. The CDR3 coding sequence is TGCAGCGTCCGACAGGGTGACTACGAGCAGTACTTC.

The chain combines TRBV5-1 with TRBJ1-4; 8 bases match TRBD1. J lost 0 bases, V lost 4 bases, and 5 bases had no gene match. Germline CDR1 is SGHRS and CDR2 is YFSETQ. CDR3 length: 16 amino acids. The CDR3 DNA sequence: TGCGCCAGCAGCAAAGGACAGGGCGCAACTAATGAAAAACTGTTTTTT. This gives the protein CASSKGQGATNEKLFF.

On this clone itself: Sequence at one end of the junction differs from germline and may be a read error. The V and J genes are TRBV27 and TRBJ2-6; 9 bases fit TRBD2. CDR1 MNHEY and CDR2 SMNVEV come from the germline V gene (reference sequence). The CDR3 consists of 10 residues. CDR3 residues: CARPETSGVF. The CDR3 nucleotides read TGTGCCAGGCCGGAGACTAGCGGAGTTTTC.

This clone was seen many times. The chain joins TRBV10-3 to TRBJ1-4, with D possibly matching TRBD1 (6 bases). This CDR3 is built from 14 residues. Germline V lookup: CDR1 ENHRY, CDR2 SYGVKD. Trimming cost V 6 bases and J 7 bases, with 15 bases left between them. The CDR3 DNA is TGTGCCATCAGCGCTCACAGGGATGGTGAAAAACTGTTTTTT. This encodes CAISAHRDGEKLFF.

This clone showed up just once. The chain carries TRBV2 and TRBJ2-3, with 7 bases identical to TRBD2. CDR1 is SNHLY, CDR2 FYNNEI, per germline. Trimming removed 7 bases from V and 6 bases from J; junction bases left unmatched: 10. The CDR3 has 14 amino acids. CDR3 DNA: TGTGCCAGCATGAGCGGGGCAGGTCGGGATACGCAGTATTTT. This translates into CASMSGAGRDTQYF.

The rearrangement links TRBV5-1 to TRBJ2-5; 8 bases match TRBD1. This CDR3 contains 15 residues. Trimming took 0 bases from V and 5 from J; bases not matched to a gene: 6. The V gene's germline CDR1 is SGHRS and CDR2 YFSETQ. CDR3 DNA: TGCGCCAGCAGCTTGGAGGGGACAGGTATCGAGACCCAGTACTTC. This gives the protein CASSLEGTGIETQYF.

The chain has TRBV30 and TRBJ2-7; TRBD1 is a possible D gene (5 bases). The germline V and J ends were trimmed by 2 bases and 6 bases, with 11 bases remaining between them. Germline V gives CDR1 GTSNPN, CDR2 SVGIG (reference sequence). The CDR3 is 12 residues long. CDR3 bases: TGTGCCTGGAGTTGGGGCAGGATCGAGCAGTACTTC. It translates to CAWSWGRIEQYF.

The chain combines TRBV1 with TRBJ1-2; TRBD1 reflects the table's D call only, with no check against the DNA. TRBV1 is designated a pseudogene. This CDR3 is built from 14 residues. The CDR3 DNA reads as TGCACCAGCAGCAGCCGGGACAGCAATTATGGCTACACCTTC. Translating gives CTSSSRDSNYGYTF.

The rearrangement joins TRBV14 to TRBJ2-3; D call uncertain. V shed 3 bases and J shed 0 bases, with 16 bases lying between them. The germline V gene encodes CDR1 SGHDN and CDR2 FVKESK. There are 17 residues in the CDR3. The CDR3 sequence is CASSHDVAATSTDTQYF. CDR3 coding DNA: TGTGCCAGCAGCCACGACGTGGCAGCCACTAGCACAGATACGCAGTATTTT.

This clone was observed once. This chain uses TRBV11-2 with TRBJ1-1, with TRBD1 matching 8 bases. This CDR3 has 14 amino acids. V was clipped by 3 bases and J by 6 bases; unmatched bases: 6. In germline, CDR1 is SGHAT, CDR2 FQNNGV. Written as DNA, the CDR3 is TGTGCCAGCAGCTTGGACAGGGTTGGGCCTGAAGCTTTCTTT. Translation gives CASSLDRVGPEAFF.

This clone was seen only a few times. This rearrangement joins TRBV4-3 to TRBJ2-1; D perhaps matches TRBD1 (5 bases). Trimming removed 4 bases from V and 4 bases from J, with 14 bases in between. The germline CDR1 and CDR2 sequences are LGHNA and YSLEER. The CDR3 extends over 15 amino acids. CDR3 in DNA: TGCGCCAGCAGCCCCAGGGTAGACAGTTACAATGAGCAGTTCTTC. It specifies CASSPRVDSYNEQFF.

This clone has more than one count but fewer than ten. J is TRBJ1-2 and V is TRBV29-1, with a tentative D call TRBD1 (5 bases). Trimming took 4 bases from V and 5 from J, leaving 11 bases between them. Germline V gene lookup returns CDR1 SQVTM and CDR2 ANQGSEA. CDR3 size: 12 residues. The CDR3 is CSVGQQSYGYTF. The DNA for the CDR3 is TGCAGCGTTGGACAGCAATCATATGGCTACACCTTC.

This clone was picked up a small number of times. V usage is TRBV29-1 and J usage is TRBJ2-3; maybe TRBD2 (5 bases). Between the trimmed V and J ends, which lost 2 bases and 8 bases, there was a span of 20 bases. CDR3 length equals 15 residues. Germline V CDR1 and CDR2: SQVTM, ANQGSEA. The CDR3 coding sequence is TGCAGCGTTGAACCCTCCATGCTAGGCGGAGGTACGCAGTATTTT. Its protein is CSVEPSMLGGGTQYF.

The V call is TRBV29-1, the J call TRBJ1-5, with a possible D match to TRBD1 (5 bases). This CDR3 comprises 12 residues. With 5 bases removed from V and 6 bases from J, the gap between germline ends came to 11 bases. Germline V gene lookup returns CDR1 SQVTM and CDR2 ANQGSEA. Here the CDR3 reads CSVRNQGQPQHF. The CDR3 coding sequence is TGCAGCGTTAGGAATCAGGGTCAGCCCCAGCATTTT. Full variable domain (outside the CDR3, taken from reference TRBV29-1 and TRBJ1-5): SAVISQKPSRDICQRGTSLTIQCQVDSQVTMMFWYRQQPGQSLTLIATANQGSEATYESGFVIDKFPISRPNLTFSTLTVSNMSPEDSSIYLCSVRNQGQPQHFGDGTRLSIL.

The chain combines TRBV5-1 with TRBJ2-5, with D hard to call. CDR3 length: 16 amino acids. Between the trimmed V and J ends, which lost 0 bases and 5 bases, there was a span of 17 bases. In germline, CDR1 is SGHRS, CDR2 YFSETQ. CDR3 nucleotides: TGCGCCAGCAGCTTGGCCGACCAACTCCAAGCCGAGACCCAGTACTTC. Protein: CASSLADQLQAETQYF.

The CDR3 DNA reads as TGTGCCTGGGGTTTCGGGCAAGATGGCTACACCTTC. Translating it yields CAWGFGQDGYTF. This sequence joins TRBV30 and TRBJ1-2; no clear D. Trimming cost V 5 bases and J 6 bases, with 13 bases left between them. CDR3 size: 12 residues. The germline gives CDR1 GTSNPN, CDR2 SVGIG (reference sequence).

The count of this clone is one. The chain has TRBV5-1 and TRBJ1-3, with D possibly being TRBD1 (5 bases). Germline-derived CDR1 and CDR2 are SGHRS and YFSETQ. The CDR3 totals 15 residues. The V and J ends lost 0 bases and 4 bases respectively, with 11 bases between them. The CDR3 loop is CASSLDMGLGNTIYF. The CDR3 nucleotides are TGCGCCAGCAGCTTGGACATGGGACTCGGAAACACCATATATTTT.

As for this clone: The identical CDR3 is also encoded by other nucleotide sequences in the sample. The DNA for the CDR3 is TGTGCCACCAGCAGAGGAGGGACAGATACGCAGTATTTT. This gives the protein CATSRGGTDTQYF. The chain employs TRBV15 and TRBJ2-3; maybe TRBD2 (5 bases). Germline V gives CDR1 LNHNV, CDR2 YYDKDF (reference sequence). The V gene lost 1 base and the J gene lost 3 bases, with 5 bases spanning the gap. CDR3 length equals 13 residues.

This clone has just a few counts. The chain uses TRBV29-1 and TRBJ1-1, with a possible D match to TRBD1 (6 bases). The CDR3 contains 13 residues. The V and J ends lost 5 bases and 1 base respectively, with 11 bases between them. CDR1 and CDR2 (germline): SQVTM, ANQGSEA. CDR3 sequence reads: CSVSDRSNTEAFF. CDR3 DNA sequence: TGCAGCGTTTCGGACAGATCGAACACTGAAGCTTTCTTT.

The chain combines TRBV30 with TRBJ1-3; D not certain. Germline V gene lookup returns CDR1 GTSNPN and CDR2 SVGIG (reference sequence). The CDR3 has 12 amino acids. Trimming took 4 bases from V and 4 from J, leaving 8 bases between them. The CDR3 nucleotides read TGTGCCTGGAACGACGGAGGAAACACCATATATTTT. Amino acid sequence: CAWNDGGNTIYF.

The genes are TRBV30 and TRBJ1-1; tentatively, D is TRBD1 (5 bases). V was clipped by 0 bases and J by 2 bases, with 7 bases between them. CDR3 length: 13 residues. Germline-derived CDR1 and CDR2 are GTSNPN and SVGIG (reference sequence). In DNA form, the CDR3 reads TGTGCCTGGAGTGTAGGGGAAAACACTGAAGCTTTCTTT. Residues: CAWSVGENTEAFF.

This clone was seen more than once but under ten times. Other DNA sequences within the sample encode an identical CDR3. The chain is built from TRBV20-1 and TRBJ2-5; D remains unclear. Germline V gene lookup returns CDR1 DFQATT and CDR2 SNEGSKA (reference sequence). The CDR3 runs 10 residues. Trimming shortened V by 5 bases and J by 2 bases, and 3 bases separated the two germline ends. CDR3 protein: CSAGQETQYF. The DNA for the CDR3 is TGCAGTGCTGGGCAAGAGACCCAGTACTTC.